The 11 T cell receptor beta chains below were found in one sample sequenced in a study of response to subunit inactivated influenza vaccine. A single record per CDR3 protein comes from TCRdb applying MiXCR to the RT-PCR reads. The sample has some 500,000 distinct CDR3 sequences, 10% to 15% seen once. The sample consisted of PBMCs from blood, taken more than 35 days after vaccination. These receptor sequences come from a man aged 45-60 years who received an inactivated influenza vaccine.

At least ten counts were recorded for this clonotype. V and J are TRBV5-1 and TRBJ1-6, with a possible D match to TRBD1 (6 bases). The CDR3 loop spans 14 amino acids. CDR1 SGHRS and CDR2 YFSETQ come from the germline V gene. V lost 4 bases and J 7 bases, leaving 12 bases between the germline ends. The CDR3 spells CASSTDSNNSPLHF. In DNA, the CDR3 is TGCGCCAGCAGCACGGACAGCAACAATTCACCCCTCCACTTT.

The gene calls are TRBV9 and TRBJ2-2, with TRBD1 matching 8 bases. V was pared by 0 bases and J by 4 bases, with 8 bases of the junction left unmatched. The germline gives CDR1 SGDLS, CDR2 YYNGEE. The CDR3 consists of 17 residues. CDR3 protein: CASSVGPGGWVTGELFF. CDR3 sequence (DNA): TGTGCCAGCAGCGTAGGCCCAGGGGGCTGGGTCACCGGGGAGCTGTTTTTT.

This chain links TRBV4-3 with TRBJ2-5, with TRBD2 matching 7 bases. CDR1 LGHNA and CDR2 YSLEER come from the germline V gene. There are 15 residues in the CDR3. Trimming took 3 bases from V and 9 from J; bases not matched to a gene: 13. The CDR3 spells CASSHGGLGRGAQYF. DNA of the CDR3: TGCGCCAGCAGCCACGGAGGGTTGGGACGGGGGGCCCAGTACTTC.

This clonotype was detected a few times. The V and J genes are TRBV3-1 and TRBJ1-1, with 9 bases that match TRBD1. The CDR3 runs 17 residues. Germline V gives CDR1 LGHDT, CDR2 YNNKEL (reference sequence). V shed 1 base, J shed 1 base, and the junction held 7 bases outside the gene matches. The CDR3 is CASSQGAGTGRNTEAFF. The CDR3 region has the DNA TGTGCCAGCAGCCAAGGGGCGGGGACAGGGCGGAACACTGAAGCTTTCTTT.

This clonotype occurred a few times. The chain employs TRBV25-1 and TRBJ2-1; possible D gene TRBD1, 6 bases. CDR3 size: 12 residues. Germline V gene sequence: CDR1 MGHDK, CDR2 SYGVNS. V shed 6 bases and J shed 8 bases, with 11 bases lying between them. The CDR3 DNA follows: TGTGCCAGCAGCCCGACAGGATATGAGCAGTTCTTC. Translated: CASSPTGYEQFF.

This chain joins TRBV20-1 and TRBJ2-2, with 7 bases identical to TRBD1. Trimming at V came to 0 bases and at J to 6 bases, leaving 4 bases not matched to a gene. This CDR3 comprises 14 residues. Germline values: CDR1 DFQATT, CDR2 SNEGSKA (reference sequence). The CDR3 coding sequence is TGCAGTGCTAGAGAGACAGGGCTTCCCGGGGAGCTGTTTTTT. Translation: CSARETGLPGELFF.

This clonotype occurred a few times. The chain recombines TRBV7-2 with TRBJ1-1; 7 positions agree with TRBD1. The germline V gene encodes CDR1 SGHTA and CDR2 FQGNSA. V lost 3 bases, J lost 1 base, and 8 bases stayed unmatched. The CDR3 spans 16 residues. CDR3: CASSLNPGTANTEAFF. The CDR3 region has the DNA TGTGCCAGCAGCTTGAACCCCGGGACAGCGAACACTGAAGCTTTCTTT. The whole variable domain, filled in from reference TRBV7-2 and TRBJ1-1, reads GAGVSQSPSNKVTEKGKDVELRCDPISGHTALYWYRQSLGQGLEFLIYFQGNSAPDKSGLPSDRFSAERTGGSVSTLTIQRTQQEDSAVYLCASSLNPGTANTEAFFGQGTRLTVV.

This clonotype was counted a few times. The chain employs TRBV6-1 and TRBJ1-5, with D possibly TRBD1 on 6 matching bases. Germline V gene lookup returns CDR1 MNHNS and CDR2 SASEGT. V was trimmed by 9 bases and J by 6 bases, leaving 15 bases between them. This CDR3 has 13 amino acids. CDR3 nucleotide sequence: TGTGCCAGTAGGAGGGGGGCCGGTCAGCCCCAGCATTTT. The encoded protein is CASRRGAGQPQHF.

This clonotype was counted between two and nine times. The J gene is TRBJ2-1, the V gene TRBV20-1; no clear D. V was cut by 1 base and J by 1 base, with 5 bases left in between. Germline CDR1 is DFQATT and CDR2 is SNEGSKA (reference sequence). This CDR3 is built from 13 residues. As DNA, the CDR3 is TGCAGTGCTAGAGTCCCGTCCTACAATGAGCAGTTCTTC. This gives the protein CSARVPSYNEQFF.

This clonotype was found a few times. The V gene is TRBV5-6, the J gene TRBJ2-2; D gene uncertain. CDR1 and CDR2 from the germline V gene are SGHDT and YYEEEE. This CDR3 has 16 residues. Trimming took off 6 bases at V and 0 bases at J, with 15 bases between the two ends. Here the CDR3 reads CASKNSPRPNTGELFF. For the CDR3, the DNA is TGTGCCAGCAAGAATAGCCCCCGTCCGAACACCGGGGAGCTGTTTTTT.

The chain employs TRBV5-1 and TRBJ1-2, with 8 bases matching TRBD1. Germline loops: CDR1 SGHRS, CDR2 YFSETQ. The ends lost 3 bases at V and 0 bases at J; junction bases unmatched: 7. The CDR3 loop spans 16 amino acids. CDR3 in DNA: TGCGCCAGCAGCTACGAGACAGGGGCAGCTAACTATGGCTACACCTTC. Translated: CASSYETGAANYGYTF.